This paragraph reports one TCR beta chain. Its antigen remains unidentified. Qualities for individual bases were not recorded, and no much larger clone is one base off. This sample was included in a study of Graves' ophthalmopathy and Graves' hyperthyroidism (dated by TCRdb to the late 2010s). Study-level background: Stable hyperthyroidism was defined as no progression to ophthalmopathy within 18 months of follow-up. The study used signatures of the TCR beta repertoire to tell Graves' ophthalmopathy apart from Graves' hyperthyroidism and to predict which patients would progress to ophthalmopathy. Following sampling, methimazole starting at 30 mg daily was administered to hyperthyroidism patients, and high-dose intravenous methylprednisolone was administered to ophthalmopathy patients. To explore V-J signatures distinguishing ophthalmopathy from hyperthyroidism, a discovery set of 100 patients (fewer than 45 ophthalmopathy, around 55 stable hyperthyroidism) was enrolled. An independent validation cohort comprised 18 hyperthyroidism patients and roughly 15 patients who later progressed from hyperthyroidism to ophthalmopathy. In 6 or 7 hyperthyroidism patients, T-cell repertoires of thyroid tissue and blood were compared. In total, 135 blood samples were TCR-sequenced: 43 ophthalmopathy, over 70 hyperthyroidism and some 17 hyperthyroidism-to-ophthalmopathy patients.

Taken from cysteine to phenylalanine, the CDR3 has 16 residues. This entry keeps only the CDR3 DNA: 48 bases, framed from base 1. V is reduced by 2 bases and J by 5 bases, leaving a spacing of 18 bases between them. The germline V gene (reference sequence) sets CDR1 to SSHAT and CDR2 to FNYEAQ. The hyperthyroidism patients were 18 to 65 years old and newly diagnosed, with a disease duration of less than 2 months. Anyone with other autoimmune diseases, uncontrolled infections, pregnancy or lactation was excluded from the study. Diagnosis was based on clinical symptoms, serum thyroxine, TRAb, thyroid ultrasound and orbital computed tomography. Total RNA was extracted using Trizol reagent, and RNA quality was checked on an Agilent 2100 Bioanalyzer. Overall results and qualifications from the work: In cross-validation, the 13-signature model distinguished ophthalmopathy from stable hyperthyroidism with 85% to 90% sensitivity and roughly 81% specificity, and in the test set the corresponding values were approximately 80% and 68%. Most expanded thyroid clonotypes with a frequency above 0.001 also appeared in blood, which suggests that blood repertoires may reflect the immune response in the thyroid. Sample size was not predetermined statistically, and investigators were not blinded to group allocation. In validation, the model predicted ophthalmopathy progression with about 71% sensitivity and about 73% specificity; roughly eleven predicted patients were CT-confirmed with GO in a median of approximately six months.

For repertoire sequencing, the TCR beta CDR3 regions were amplified from RNA transcripts. HTBI primers and the Qiagen OneStep RT-PCR kit were used in a first-round RT-PCR, which was followed by a second-round multiplex PCR, size selection and purification. Libraries were sequenced paired-end with 100 bp reads on an Illumina HiSeq2000. The original methods were these. SOAPnuke was used to process the reads, throwing out any read that had adapters, had uncalled bases, had a mean Phred below 15, or lacked an exact constant-primer or identifier match. COPE v1.2.5 was used to merge high-quality paired reads. Each unique nucleotide sequence was defined as a clonotype, and clonotypes were aligned to IMGT TRB V, D and J references with MiTCR v1.1. The analysis was limited to V-J combinations with a frequency above 0.0001, which together covered 98% to 99.2% of repertoires. For each V-J combination, a TCR clonal expansion and chaos score was defined as F50 clonal expansion divided by the chaos observed in the TCRdist matrix. Welch's t-statistics and random forest were used to reduce features to about a dozen V-J combinations, which were fed into a naive Bayes classifier. Thyroid-blood repertoire similarity was quantified with the Morisita-Horn index. Starting from the raw public reads, TCRdb applied fastp trimming at Q25, assembled clones with MiXCR and retained in-frame beta chains. For every CDR3 protein sequence, its rows merge into one entry that carries the most common genes and DNA. These V and J calls are TCRdb output, not the study's own analysis. The sample table records around 1.1 million distinct CDR3 sequences; about two fifths of these occur just once. The biggest ten clones account for around 10% of the sample.

This receptor chain uses TRBV7-7 and TRBJ2-5; no D gene call is confident. Sequenced sample: peripheral blood or thyroid tissue (not recorded which). The sequence derives from an adult man with Graves' hyperthyroidism. The CDR3 here reads CASSLSPAAPVETQYF. DNA sequence: TGTGCCAGCAGCTTATCTCCCGCGGCCCCCGTGGAGACCCAGTACTTC.